One T cell receptor (beta chain) is described in this entry. Its matching antigen is unknown. This sample was included in a study of a mutant IDH1 vaccine in newly diagnosed glioma. Whole-study context: Eight vaccine doses were administered to patients at weeks 1, 3, 5, 7, 11, 15, 19 and 23. Earlier therapy was either radiotherapy, temozolomide, or both, and most got both.

General study points: Top peripheral T cell clonotype shifts appeared unrelated to pseudoprogression. Altogether, about 93% of patients exhibited vaccine-induced immune responses.

The table came from immunoSEQ multiplex PCR; TCRdb's copy has only in-frame clones and leaves some out. The sample comprises about 60,000 clones, roughly 80% of which are singletons, and around 8.3% rests with the top ten. Documented time point: week 11, during vaccination. Each vaccine dose was 300 ug of mutant IDH1 20-mer peptide, with topical imiquimod. V lost 4 bases and J lost 1, with 15 bases in between. The germline gives CDR1 SGHNT, CDR2 YYREEE (reference sequence). This CDR3 contains 15 residues. The chain joins TRBV5-4 to TRBJ2-7, with a possible D match to TRBD1 (7 bases). The TCR was taken from a woman aged 45-65 years with glioma. This material consisted of PBMCs, taken from a glioma patient whose treatment included an IDH1 peptide vaccine. The CDR3 DNA reads TGTGCCAGCAGCCTCCAGGGGGGTAAATCCTACGAGCAGTACTTC. Its protein is CASSLQGGKSYEQYF. The whole variable domain, filled in from reference TRBV5-4 and TRBJ2-7, reads ETGVTQSPTHLIKTRGQQVTLRCSSQSGHNTVSWYQQALGQGPQFIFQYYREEENGRGNFPPRFSGLQFPNYSSELNVNALELDDSALYLCASSLQGGKSYEQYFGPGTRLTVT.